Here is one T cell receptor beta chain with its context. The data were taken from a study of T cell responses to AZD1222 COVID-19 vaccine. Produced via immunoSEQ multiplex PCR; TCRdb's table is partial and in-frame only. The table lists 170,000 or so clones, 85% to 90% of them singletons. Germline CDR1 LNHDA, CDR2 SQIVND (reference sequence). With V trimmed by 6 bases and J by 7 bases, 8 bases remained unmatched. The CDR3 sequence is 13 residues long. This TCR derives from an adult who received the AZD1222 COVID-19 vaccine. This chain links TRBV19 with TRBJ1-2, with TRBD1 identical over 7 bases. Sequenced here: peripheral blood, sampled 28 days after the second AZD1222 dose. The CDR3 nucleotides are TGTGCCAGTAGCACGACAGGGAGAGGTGGCTACACCTTC. This encodes CASSTTGRGGYTF.